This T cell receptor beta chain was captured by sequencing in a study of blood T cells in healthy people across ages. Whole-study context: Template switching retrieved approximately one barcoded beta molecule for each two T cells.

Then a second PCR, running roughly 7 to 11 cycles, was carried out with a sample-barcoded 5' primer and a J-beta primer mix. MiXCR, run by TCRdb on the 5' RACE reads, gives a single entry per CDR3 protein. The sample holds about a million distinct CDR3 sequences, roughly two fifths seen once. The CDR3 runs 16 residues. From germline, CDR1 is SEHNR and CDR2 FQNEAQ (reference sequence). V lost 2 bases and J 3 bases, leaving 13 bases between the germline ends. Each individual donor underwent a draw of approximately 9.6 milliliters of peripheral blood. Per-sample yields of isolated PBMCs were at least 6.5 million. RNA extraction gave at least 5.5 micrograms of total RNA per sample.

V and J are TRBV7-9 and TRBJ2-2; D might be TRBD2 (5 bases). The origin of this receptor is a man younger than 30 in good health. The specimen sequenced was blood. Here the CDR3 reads CASSLRDVAHTGELFF. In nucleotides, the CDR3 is TGTGCCAGCAGCTTACGCGACGTAGCGCACACCGGGGAGCTGTTTTTT.